The 30 T cell receptor beta chains below were found in one sample sequenced in a study of blood T cell repertoires in COVID-19. TCRdb keeps only in-frame clones here, not all; method: immunoSEQ multiplex PCR. The data hold roughly 420,000 clones, with roughly 90% observed a single time. Material for sequencing was PBMCs or T cells enriched from blood (not recorded which). These receptors all stem from a woman aged 30 to 39 with acute COVID-19.

In DNA, the CDR3 is TGTGCCAGCAGACCGGACATCACGAACACTGAAGCTTTCTTT. The encoded protein is CASRPDITNTEAFF. V is TRBV7-3 and J is TRBJ1-1; a possible D gene is TRBD1 (5 bases). The CDR3 has 14 residues. Germline lookup yields CDR1 SGHTA and CDR2 FQGTGA. V lost 6 bases and J lost 1, with 12 bases in between.

The V call is TRBV6-1, the J call TRBJ1-2; 7 bases match TRBD1. The CDR3 is 15 amino acids. Per germline, CDR1 MNHNS and CDR2 SASEGT. V lost 1 base and J lost 1; bases outside the gene matches: 3. CDR3 DNA: TGTGCCAGCAGTGAAGTTGGACAGGATAACTATGGCTACACCTTC. Protein: CASSEVGQDNYGYTF.

The genes are TRBV6-5 and TRBJ2-5; D unresolved. CDR1 is MNHEY and CDR2 is SVGAGI in the germline V gene. V was pared by 4 bases and J by 3 bases, with 9 bases between. The CDR3 has 13 amino acids. The chain's CDR3 is CASSLHREETQYF. The CDR3 DNA reads as TGTGCCAGCAGTTTACACAGAGAAGAGACCCAGTACTTC.

The CDR3 loop is CARGDTAKNIQYF. CDR3 DNA: TGTGCCAGAGGGGACACAGCCAAAAACATTCAGTACTTC. This chain joins TRBV27 and TRBJ2-4; D is perhaps TRBD1 (6 bases). Germline V gene sequence: CDR1 MNHEY, CDR2 SMNVEV (reference sequence). V was cut by 9 bases and J by 0 bases, with 9 bases left in between. This CDR3 region has 13 residues.

This sequence joins TRBV24-1 and TRBJ1-6; TRBD1 agrees at 9 bases. This CDR3 is 13 amino acids long. V shed 7 bases, J shed 8 bases, and the junction held 2 bases outside the gene matches. Germline assignment: CDR1 KGHDR and CDR2 SFDVKD. CDR3 in DNA: TGTGCCACCAGCCGGGACAGGGATTCACCCCTCCACTTT. Protein: CATSRDRDSPLHF.

The V call is TRBV5-1, the J call TRBJ2-2; TRBD2 is a possible D gene (5 bases). The V end was cut by 2 bases, the J end by 0 bases, with 14 bases between. Germline V lookup: CDR1 SGHRS, CDR2 YFSETQ. This CDR3 is 17 amino acids long. CDR3 loop: CASSLLQEATNTGELFF. Written as DNA, the CDR3 is TGCGCCAGCAGCTTACTTCAGGAGGCCACGAACACCGGGGAGCTGTTTTTT.

The rearrangement uses TRBV7-7 and TRBJ2-5; D is possibly TRBD1 (5 bases). This CDR3 spans 15 amino acids. Per germline, CDR1 SSHAT and CDR2 FNYEAQ (reference sequence). Between the trimmed V and J ends, which lost 5 bases and 1 base, there was a span of 14 bases. The CDR3 coding sequence is TGTGCCAGCAGCCGCTTGCGAGACAGCCAAGAGACCCAGTACTTC. Amino acid sequence: CASSRLRDSQETQYF.

The chain employs TRBV20-1 and TRBJ1-1; D is unclear. Trimming stripped 6 bases from V and 4 bases from J, with 9 bases between. This CDR3 spans 11 amino acids. Germline V gene sequence: CDR1 DFQATT, CDR2 SNEGSKA (reference sequence). The CDR3 coding sequence is TGCAGTGCCGGCTCGGGCACTGAAGCTTTCTTT. This codes for CSAGSGTEAFF.

The chain has TRBV20-1 and TRBJ1-1; no reliable D call. The CDR3 has 11 amino acids. With 4 bases removed from V and 4 bases from J, the gap between germline ends came to 7 bases. Germline CDR1 and CDR2: DFQATT and SNEGSKA (reference sequence). The CDR3 nucleotides are TGCAGTGCTACCCGAGTCACTGAAGCTTTCTTT. It yields the protein CSATRVTEAFF.

The chain has TRBV6-4 and TRBJ2-3, with 8 bases that match TRBD2. V was pared by 6 bases and J by 0 bases, with 5 bases of the junction left unmatched. Germline lookup yields CDR1 MRHNA and CDR2 SNTAGT. This CDR3 has 15 residues. CDR3 loop: CASRQSGGSTDTQYF. Written as DNA, the CDR3 is TGTGCCAGCAGACAGAGCGGGGGCAGCACAGATACGCAGTATTTT.

The chain uses TRBV7-2 and TRBJ2-2; 8 nucleotides line up with TRBD2. From germline, CDR1 is SGHTA and CDR2 FQGNSA. There are 15 residues in the CDR3. V dropped 5 bases and J dropped 2; count of bases not matched to a gene: 4. The CDR3 DNA sequence: TGTGCCAGCAGCCCCCGGACTAGCAACACCGGGGAGCTGTTTTTT. This translates into CASSPRTSNTGELFF.

V usage is TRBV21-1 and J usage is TRBJ1-4; no check of the table's D call, TRBD1, against the DNA was made. TRBV21-1 is a documented pseudogene. The CDR3 consists of 19 residues. The CDR3 loop is CASSKEAEDGRTGGEKLFF. The CDR3, as DNA: TGTGCCAGCAGCAAAGAAGCGGAAGATGGCCGGACAGGTGGCGAAAAACTGTTTTTT.

The chain combines TRBV9 with TRBJ1-6; 7 nucleotides agree with TRBD1. This CDR3 region has 17 residues. J gave up 6 bases and V 1 base, and 10 bases lay outside the gene matches. CDR1 and CDR2 from the germline V gene are SGDLS and YYNGEE. The CDR3 protein is CASSVTGTATINSPLHF. As DNA, the CDR3 is TGTGCCAGCAGCGTAACCGGGACAGCCACTATTAATTCACCCCTCCACTTT.

The J gene is TRBJ2-3, the V gene TRBV29-1, with 13 bases that match TRBD2. The CDR3 runs 14 residues. Germline V gene lookup returns CDR1 SQVTM and CDR2 ANQGSEA. The trim removed 6 bases at V and 4 bases at J, leaving 4 bases unmatched. In DNA form, the CDR3 reads TGCAGCGTCAGGACTAGCGGGGGATCAGATACGCAGTATTTT. Its protein is CSVRTSGGSDTQYF.

This sequence joins TRBV5-6 and TRBJ1-2, with D perhaps matching TRBD1 (5 bases). This CDR3 is 13 amino acids long. Per germline, CDR1 SGHDT and CDR2 YYEEEE. Trimming stripped 1 base from V and 4 bases from J, with 8 bases between. The chain's CDR3 is CASSLSRAYGYTF. CDR3 in DNA: TGTGCCAGCAGCTTGAGCAGGGCCTATGGCTACACCTTC.

This clone has just one count. The chain combines TRBV3-1 (or the pseudogene TRBV3-2) with TRBJ1-5, with D perhaps matching TRBD1 (6 bases). In germline, CDR1 is LGHDT, CDR2 YNNKEL (reference sequence). The ends were cut back, 4 bases at V and 2 bases at J, with 12 bases in the middle. The CDR3 length is 15 residues. The CDR3: CASSPPGHGNQPQHF. The CDR3 DNA is TGTGCCAGCAGCCCACCGGGACACGGCAATCAGCCCCAGCATTTT.

The chain uses TRBV7-2 and TRBJ2-3; 9 bases match TRBD2. V trimming: 2 bases; J trimming: 0 bases; junction bases outside the gene matches: 12. This CDR3 is built from 19 residues. Germline CDR1 SGHTA, CDR2 FQGNSA. CDR3 loop: CASSLLGSGGRTSTDTQYF. CDR3 bases: TGTGCCAGCAGCTTACTGGGTAGCGGGGGACGAACTAGCACAGATACGCAGTATTTT.

The chain is built from TRBV19 and TRBJ2-2; 8 bases are a match to TRBD1. This CDR3 spans 15 amino acids. With V trimmed by 1 base and J by 5 bases, 3 bases remained unmatched. Germline V lookup: CDR1 LNHDA, CDR2 SQIVND (reference sequence). CDR3: CASSIGQGRTGELFF. CDR3 sequence (DNA): TGTGCCAGTAGTATAGGACAGGGGAGGACCGGGGAGCTGTTTTTT. Looking up the rest from reference TRBV19 and TRBJ2-2 gives the full variable domain: DGGITQSPKYLFRKEGQNVTLSCEQNLNHDAMYWYRQDPGQGLRLIYYSQIVNDFQKGDIAEGYSVSREKKESFPLTVTSAQKNPTAFYLCASSIGQGRTGELFFGEGSRLTVL.

This sequence joins TRBV9 and TRBJ1-2; 9 positions match TRBD1. Germline V gene data show CDR1 as SGDLS and CDR2 as YYNGEE. The J segment lost 4 bases and the V segment lost 6 bases, leaving 10 bases of the junction unmatched. This CDR3 contains 15 residues. The CDR3 loop reads CASTTSGQGVYGYTF. As DNA, the CDR3 is TGTGCCAGCACCACATCGGGACAGGGTGTCTATGGCTACACCTTC. The complete variable domain, with remaining parts taken from reference TRBV9 and TRBJ1-2, reads DSGVTQTPKHLITATGQRVTLRCSPRSGDLSVYWYQQSLDQGLQFLIQYYNGEERAKGNILERFSAQQFPDLHSELNLSSLELGDSALYFCASTTSGQGVYGYTFGSGTRLTVV.

The J gene is TRBJ2-7, the V gene TRBV9; no reliable D call. CDR3 length: 13 amino acids. V lost 1 base to trimming and J lost 3 bases, with 8 bases between them. Per the germline V gene, CDR1 is SGDLS and CDR2 is YYNGEE. This chain's CDR3 is CASSVSPDYEQYF. For the CDR3, the DNA is TGTGCCAGCAGCGTAAGTCCAGACTACGAGCAGTACTTC.

This chain joins TRBV7-2 and TRBJ2-7, with TRBD2 as a possible D gene (7 bases). Germline CDR1 reads SGHTA; CDR2 reads FQGNSA. Trimming pared 2 bases from V and 2 bases from J, leaving 13 bases between. This CDR3 has 15 residues. The CDR3: CASSLSGEGAYEQYF. CDR3 sequence (DNA): TGTGCCAGCAGCTTATCTGGGGAGGGGGCCTACGAGCAGTACTTC.

The J gene is TRBJ2-7, the V gene TRBV30; the D is unclear. This CDR3 has 19 residues. Between the trimmed V and J ends, which lost 0 bases and 3 bases, there was a span of 27 bases. The germline gives CDR1 GTSNPN, CDR2 SVGIG (reference sequence). The CDR3: CAWSVVPPVSSSPGYEQYF. The CDR3 nucleotides are TGTGCCTGGAGTGTAGTACCCCCGGTTAGTTCCTCTCCGGGCTACGAGCAGTACTTC.

The V gene is TRBV28, the J gene TRBJ2-7; 7 nucleotides align to TRBD1. CDR1 and CDR2 (germline): MDHEN, SYDVKM. Trimming at V came to 3 bases and at J to 2 bases, leaving 4 bases not matched to a gene. CDR3 length: 14 residues. The CDR3 DNA follows: TGTGCCAGCAGTTTTCTCGGGACAGCCTACGAGCAGTACTTC. Its translation is CASSFLGTAYEQYF.

The table lists this clone with a count of one. The gene calls are TRBV4-3 and TRBJ1-5, with D possibly TRBD1 on 5 matching bases. CDR3 length: 13 amino acids. V lost 2 bases and J 7 bases, leaving 9 bases between the germline ends. Germline values: CDR1 LGHNA, CDR2 YSLEER. This chain's CDR3 is CASSQSGMQPQHF. The CDR3 bases are TGCGCCAGCAGCCAATCAGGGATGCAGCCCCAGCATTTT.

This rearrangement joins TRBV3-1 (or the pseudogene TRBV3-2) to TRBJ1-5; the D gene is possibly TRBD1 (5 bases). V was shortened by 2 bases and J by 7 bases, with 9 bases between the two germline ends. The CDR3 contains 13 residues. Germline V gene data show CDR1 as LGHDT and CDR2 as YNNKEL (reference sequence). The CDR3 protein is CASSQRGGQPQHF. CDR3 coding DNA: TGTGCCAGCAGCCAAAGGGGAGGCCAGCCCCAGCATTTT.

V is TRBV7-3 and J is TRBJ2-7; TRBD2 is a possible D gene (6 bases). V was trimmed by 3 bases and J by 6 bases, leaving 15 bases between them. The CDR3 is 14 residues long. Per germline, CDR1 SGHTA and CDR2 FQGTGA. The CDR3 DNA reads as TGTGCCAGCAGCTTCCTCGGACCGGAGGGCGAGCAGTACTTC. As protein: CASSFLGPEGEQYF.

The chain has TRBV12-3 or TRBV12-4 and TRBJ2-7; 8 bases are a match to TRBD1. The V segment lost 5 bases and the J segment 6 bases; nucleotides outside the gene matches: 3. This CDR3 region has 12 residues. This chain's CDR3 is CASSRDRGEQYF. For the CDR3, the DNA is TGTGCCAGCAGTCGAGACAGGGGCGAGCAGTACTTC.

As DNA, the CDR3 is TGTGCCATCACGGGGACAGGGGAAAGAAACACCATATATTTT. Translated, it gives CAITGTGERNTIYF. The chain recombines TRBV10-3 with TRBJ1-3, with TRBD1 matching over 10 bases. Trimming took 7 bases from V and 5 from J; bases not matched to a gene: 5. Germline values: CDR1 ENHRY, CDR2 SYGVKD. This CDR3 contains 14 residues.

The chain recombines TRBV19 with TRBJ1-2; D not certain. Germline V gene data show CDR1 as LNHDA and CDR2 as SQIVND (reference sequence). The CDR3 has 14 amino acids. V was pared by 3 bases and J by 6 bases, with 14 bases between. The CDR3, as DNA: TGTGCCAGTAGTATGGTCAGAATTATCGATGGCTACACCTTC. Translated: CASSMVRIIDGYTF.

The chain uses TRBV6-2 or TRBV6-3 and TRBJ2-3; 11 bases align to TRBD2. Germline CDR1 and CDR2: MNHEY and SVGEGT. V was clipped by 2 bases and J by 8 bases; unmatched bases: 12. The CDR3 covers 17 residues. The CDR3 protein is CASSYGDSGGAQGTQYF. The CDR3 nucleotides are TGTGCCAGCAGTTACGGGGATAGCGGGGGGGCCCAAGGTACGCAGTATTTT.